The 19 T cell receptor beta chains listed next were all sequenced from one sample in a study of cytomegalovirus exposure and HLA in healthy donors. Primers included in the PCR were 60 Vbeta and 13 Jbeta primers. This table comes from immunoSEQ multiplex PCR, and its TCRdb copy is limited to in-frame clones, with some not included. Of under 200,000 clones listed, roughly 80% are singletons. Material for sequencing was PBMCs. The receptors were sampled from a man aged 30 to 45 in good health and CMV-seronegative.

The chain uses TRBV21-1 and TRBJ2-4; the D segment call TRBD1 is taken from the table without a DNA check. TRBV21-1 is recorded as a pseudogene. The CDR3 contains 19 residues. This CDR3 is CASSTHNRDRVLGKNIQYF. The CDR3 DNA follows: TGTGCCAGCAGCACGCACAACCGGGACAGGGTACTTGGCAAAAACATTCAGTACTTC.

This clone was detected only once. The rearrangement joins TRBV19 to TRBJ1-3, with 7 bases matching TRBD1. Germline V lookup: CDR1 LNHDA, CDR2 SQIVND (reference sequence). The CDR3 has 14 amino acids. Trimming at V came to 9 bases and at J to 0 bases, leaving 5 bases not matched to a gene. CDR3 in DNA: TGTGCCAGCCGACAGGGAACCTCTGGAAACACCATATATTTT. Translation gives CASRQGTSGNTIYF.

The chain uses TRBV19 and TRBJ2-5, with 7 bases matching TRBD1. The CDR3 loop spans 13 amino acids. CDR1 is LNHDA and CDR2 is SQIVND in the germline V gene (reference sequence). The V and J ends lost 7 bases and 4 bases, in that order; junction bases with no gene match: 6. The CDR3 coding sequence is TGTGCCAGTACAGGGGGAGATGGAGAGACCCAGTACTTC. Its protein product is CASTGGDGETQYF.

The J gene is TRBJ2-5, the V gene TRBV12-5; tentative D call: TRBD1 (5 bases). CDR3 length: 13 residues. Germline values: CDR1 LGHNT, CDR2 FRNRAP. Trimming stripped 1 base from V and 4 bases from J, with 7 bases between. CDR3 bases: TGTGCTAGTGGTTTGGGGACATTAGAGACCCAGTACTTC. Its translation is CASGLGTLETQYF.

The CDR3 here is CASSLLGQGEETQYF. CDR3 in DNA: TGTGCCAGCAGCTTATTGGGTCAGGGGGAGGAGACCCAGTACTTC. This sequence joins TRBV7-2 and TRBJ2-5, with 7 nucleotides matching TRBD1. CDR1 is SGHTA and CDR2 is FQGNSA in the germline V gene. V shed 2 bases and J 5 bases; nucleotides not matched to a gene: 8. The CDR3 loop spans 15 amino acids.

This clone was found once. The rearrangement uses TRBV7-9 and TRBJ1-4, with D possibly TRBD1 on 5 matching bases. The CDR3 has 14 amino acids. Germline assignment: CDR1 SEHNR and CDR2 FQNEAQ (reference sequence). The V end was cut by 2 bases, the J end by 8 bases, with 12 bases between. The DNA of the CDR3 is TGTGCCAGCAGCTTAAGGTCAGGGCAGGAAAAACTGTTTTTT. Translation gives CASSLRSGQEKLFF.

CDR3 in DNA: TGTGCCAGCAAGGGGGGGGGTAACACCGGGGAGCTGTTTTTT. Its translation is CASKGGGNTGELFF. The chain has TRBV27 and TRBJ2-2; a possible D gene is TRBD2 (7 bases). Germline assignment: CDR1 MNHEY and CDR2 SMNVEV (reference sequence). There are 14 residues in the CDR3. The V end lost 7 bases, the J end lost 2 bases, and 11 bases lay between the germline ends.

The chain has TRBV28 and TRBJ1-1, with unresolved D. Trimming stripped 3 bases from V and 1 base from J, with 6 bases between. Germline V CDR1 and CDR2: MDHEN, SYDVKM. The CDR3 covers 13 residues. The CDR3 spells CASSFKRNTEAFF. The CDR3, as DNA: TGTGCCAGCAGTTTCAAGAGGAACACTGAAGCTTTCTTT.

The CDR3 sequence: CAWSVIRGEQYF. The CDR3 DNA reads TGTGCCTGGAGTGTAATTCGGGGCGAGCAGTACTTC. V gene TRBV30 combines with J gene TRBJ2-7, with D maybe TRBD2 (5 bases). The V end was cut by 0 bases, the J end by 6 bases, with 9 bases between. The CDR3 contains 12 residues. CDR1 and CDR2 from the germline V gene are GTSNPN and SVGIG (reference sequence). Looking up the rest from reference TRBV30 and TRBJ2-7 gives the full variable domain: SQTIHQWPATLVQPVGSPLSLECTVEGTSNPNLYWYRQAAGRGLQLLFYSVGIGQISSEVPQNLSASRPQDRQFILSSKKLLLSDSGFYLCAWSVIRGEQYFGPGTRLTVT.

A remark on this clone: Its ends do not fully match the called genes, so a read error is possible. The chain has TRBV5-5 and TRBJ2-1, with D hard to call. There are 13 residues in the CDR3. Germline-derived CDR1 and CDR2 are SGHKS and YYEKEE (reference sequence). DNA of the CDR3: TGTGCCAGCACCTTGGAACAGTTGTCTGAGCAGTTCTTC. As protein: CASTLEQLSEQFF.

The chain carries TRBV9 and TRBJ2-1; possible D gene TRBD2, 6 bases. The CDR3 is 17 residues long. Germline values: CDR1 SGDLS, CDR2 YYNGEE. V lost 0 bases, J lost 13 bases, and 26 bases lay in between. The CDR3 DNA sequence: TGTGCCAGCAGCGTAGGCCTTGGGGACTCCCTTAGGCCCGTTCAGTTCTTC. This gives the protein CASSVGLGDSLRPVQFF.

The chain couples TRBV27 to TRBJ1-1; no clear D. Germline assignment: CDR1 MNHEY and CDR2 SMNVEV (reference sequence). The CDR3 totals 14 residues. V lost 0 bases to trimming and J lost 5 bases, with 10 bases between them. The CDR3 loop reads CASSLSQGRTEAFF. CDR3 nucleotides: TGTGCCAGCAGTTTATCGCAAGGGAGGACTGAAGCTTTCTTT.

The chain is built from TRBV9 and TRBJ2-5, with TRBD2 matching 7 bases. Unmatched junction bases numbered 1, after V lost 4 bases and J lost 1 base. The germline V gene has CDR1 SGDLS and CDR2 YYNGEE. The CDR3 extends over 13 amino acids. The CDR3 region has the DNA TGTGCCAGCAGCAGCGGGATCCAAGAGACCCAGTACTTC. Translating it yields CASSSGIQETQYF.

This CDR3 reads CASSNPRDSYEQYF. For the CDR3, the DNA is TGCGCCAGCAGTAACCCGCGGGACAGCTACGAGCAGTACTTC. This sequence joins TRBV4-1 and TRBJ2-7; a weak D match, TRBD1 (7 bases). V lost 6 bases and J 3 bases, leaving 15 bases between the germline ends. The CDR3 consists of 14 residues. Germline V gene sequence: CDR1 MGHRA, CDR2 YSYEKL.

CDR3 in DNA: TGTGCCAGCAGCTTAGTCGGCAGGGGGACTGAAGCTTTCTTT. It translates to CASSLVGRGTEAFF. This chain uses TRBV7-2 with TRBJ1-1, with 7 bases identical to TRBD1. CDR3 size: 14 residues. Trimming at V came to 1 base and at J to 5 bases, leaving 4 bases not matched to a gene. Germline CDR1 reads SGHTA; CDR2 reads FQGNSA.

The rearrangement uses TRBV6-5 and TRBJ1-1, with TRBD1 identical over 8 bases. The CDR3 has 15 residues. V lost 0 bases and J lost 5; bases outside the gene matches: 5. Germline CDR1 MNHEY, CDR2 SVGAGI. CDR3 amino acids: CASSYSRRGRTEAFF. The CDR3 DNA reads as TGTGCCAGCAGTTACTCTCGCAGGGGGCGGACTGAAGCTTTCTTT.

The chain is built from TRBV30 and TRBJ1-5, with 10 bases aligning to TRBD1. Unmatched junction bases numbered 14, after V lost 6 bases and J lost 0 bases. This CDR3 is 18 amino acids long. CDR1 is GTSNPN, CDR2 SVGIG, per germline (reference sequence). In DNA, the CDR3 is TGTGCCTGCCAGGGCCTGGGACAGGGGTGGGTTAGCAATCAGCCCCAGCATTTT. Amino acids: CACQGLGQGWVSNQPQHF. The full variable domain, with the rest looked up from reference TRBV30 and TRBJ1-5, is SQTIHQWPATLVQPVGSPLSLECTVEGTSNPNLYWYRQAAGRGLQLLFYSVGIGQISSEVPQNLSASRPQDRQFILSSKKLLLSDSGFYLCACQGLGQGWVSNQPQHFGDGTRLSIL.

The genes are TRBV29-1 and TRBJ1-2, with TRBD1 matching over 8 bases. The V and J ends lost 3 bases and 6 bases, in that order; junction bases with no gene match: 3. CDR3 length equals 12 residues. The germline V gene encodes CDR1 SQVTM and CDR2 ANQGSEA. This CDR3 reads CSVDQTGDGYTF. The CDR3 DNA reads as TGCAGCGTTGATCAGACAGGGGATGGCTACACCTTC.

This clone was seen a few times. The chain couples TRBV18 to TRBJ2-3, with 7 positions matching TRBD1. Trimming cost V 5 bases and J 2 bases; bases outside gene matches: 7. Germline loops: CDR1 KGHSH, CDR2 LQKENI. This CDR3 is built from 15 residues. The CDR3 reads CASSEATGNTDTQYF. CDR3 DNA: TGTGCCAGCTCAGAAGCGACAGGGAACACAGATACGCAGTATTTT. The full variable domain, completed using reference TRBV18 and TRBJ2-3, is NAGVMQNPRHLVRRRGQEARLRCSPMKGHSHVYWYRQLPEEGLKFMVYLQKENIIDESGMPKERFSAEFPKEGPSILRIQQVVRGDSAAYFCASSEATGNTDTQYFGPGTRLTVL.